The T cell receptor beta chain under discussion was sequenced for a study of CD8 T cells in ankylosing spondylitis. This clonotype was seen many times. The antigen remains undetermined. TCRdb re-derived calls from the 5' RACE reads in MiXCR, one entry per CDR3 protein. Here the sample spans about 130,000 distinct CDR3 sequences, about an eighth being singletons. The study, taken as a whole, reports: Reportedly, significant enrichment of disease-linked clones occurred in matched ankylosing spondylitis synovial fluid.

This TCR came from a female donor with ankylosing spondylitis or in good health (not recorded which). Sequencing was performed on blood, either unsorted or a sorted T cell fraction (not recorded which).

The CDR3 sequence: CASSLAPASEQFF. As DNA, the CDR3 is TGTGCCAGCAGCTTAGCCCCTGCGAGCGAGCAGTTCTTC. V is TRBV7-9 and J is TRBJ2-1; D gene ambiguous. The CDR3 has 13 residues. Trimming cost V 0 bases and J 10 bases, with 10 bases left between them. The germline gives CDR1 SEHNR, CDR2 FQNEAQ (reference sequence).